This T cell receptor (beta chain) was sequenced during a study of graft-versus-host responses after intestinal transplantation. Background on the study: Isolated intestinal, liver-intestinal, or multivisceral transplants were what recipients had.

Data came from immunoSEQ multiplex PCR; TCRdb stores just in-frame clones and leaves some out. The sample lists 90,000 to 120,000 clones, approximately 90% occurring once. As concerns this clone: The antigen remains undetermined.

Whole-study results and caveats: The study associated peak circulating GvH clone levels with early post-transplant HvG declines. Recipient marrow harbored GvH clones, some of which surfaced first in ileum or blood.

In germline, CDR1 is SGDLS, CDR2 YYNGEE. There are 14 residues in the CDR3. V was shortened by 3 bases and J by 1 base, with 10 bases between the two germline ends. The input for sequencing was unstimulated CD4+ T cells sorted from spleen or lymph node cells, taken before transplant. The chain uses TRBV9 and TRBJ1-1, with D unresolved. This TCR was sampled from a human donor who was the organ donor for an intestinal transplant. CDR3: CASSARGENTEAFF. The CDR3 coding sequence is TGTGCCAGCAGCGCCCGGGGAGAGAACACTGAAGCTTTCTTT.